The 6 T cell receptor beta chains reported below all come from one sample, sequenced in a study of cytomegalovirus exposure and HLA in healthy donors. PCR used 60 Vbeta primers and 13 Jbeta primers. The table came from immunoSEQ multiplex PCR; TCRdb's copy has only in-frame clones and leaves some out. The table records 100,000 or so clones, around three quarters of them present only once. Sequencing input: PBMCs. The receptors were gathered from a female donor in good health and CMV-seronegative.

The chain carries TRBV13 and TRBJ2-2; the D is unclear. The CDR3 loop spans 13 amino acids. Germline V gives CDR1 PRHDT, CDR2 FYEKMQ (reference sequence). Deletions cut 2 bases from V and 8 bases from J, with 9 bases between. The DNA for the CDR3 is TGTGCCAGCAGCTTAACAGCAGCAGGGGAGCTGTTTTTT. This codes for CASSLTAAGELFF.

This clone has only a few counts. V is TRBV5-4 and J is TRBJ1-4; 8 bases fit TRBD1. J lost 3 bases, V lost 4 bases, and 5 bases had no gene match. Per germline, CDR1 SGHNT and CDR2 YYREEE (reference sequence). This CDR3 has 15 amino acids. CDR3 in amino acids: CASSLRQGSNEKLFF. CDR3 in DNA: TGTGCCAGCAGCCTCCGACAGGGGTCTAATGAAAAACTGTTTTTT.

CDR3 bases: TGTGCCAGCAGCTTAGCCGCCAACCAGGAGGGCTATGGCTACACCTTC. Translating it yields CASSLAANQEGYGYTF. This chain uses TRBV11-1 with TRBJ1-2, with no clear D. Germline lookup yields CDR1 SGHAT and CDR2 FQDESV (reference sequence). The CDR3 length is 16 residues. Deletions cut 0 bases from V and 4 bases from J, with 15 bases between.

The V gene is TRBV5-1, the J gene TRBJ2-2; the D gene is possibly TRBD1 (6 bases). The CDR3 covers 17 residues. Germline lookup yields CDR1 SGHRS and CDR2 YFSETQ. Trimming removed 4 bases at V and 6 bases at J, with 22 bases between. CDR3 nucleotides: TGCGCCAGCAGCCGACCTGGCCCGGACAGTTCGGCCGGGGAGCTGTTTTTT. Residues: CASSRPGPDSSAGELFF.

The chain couples TRBV10-2 to TRBJ1-1, with TRBD1 matching 7 bases. This CDR3 contains 18 residues. The ends lost 4 bases at V and 7 bases at J; junction bases unmatched: 21. The germline CDR1 and CDR2 sequences are WSHSY and SAAADI. The CDR3 bases are TGCGCCAGCAGTGCAGACAGGGTTGAATGGTGGGATGACGATGAAGCTTTCTTT. Translation: CASSADRVEWWDDDEAFF.

This sequence joins TRBV2 and TRBJ2-6; D gene unclear. Germline loops: CDR1 SNHLY, CDR2 FYNNEI. V was shortened by 4 bases and J by 0 bases, with 4 bases between the two germline ends. The CDR3 consists of 14 residues. CDR3 coding DNA: TGTGCCAGCAGTGTTATCTCTGGGGCCAACGTCCTGACTTTC. Translating it yields CASSVISGANVLTF.